This is a list of T cell receptor beta chains from one sample in a study of CD8+CD57+ T cells in acquired aplastic anemia. Using its own MiXCR run on the reads, TCRdb lists one record per CDR3 protein. The data show 250,000 to 350,000 distinct CDR3 sequences, approximately 57% seen once. The specimen was sorted CD4+, CD8+, or CD8+CD57+ T cells (not recorded which) from PBMCs. Receptors were obtained from a human donor with severe aplastic anemia or a healthy control (not recorded which). The CDR3 runs from the conserved cysteine through the conserved F or W. D genes are given only for firm matches. Clone sizes are given selectively: once, few, many, or a class where the clone is expanded.

clone_size,j_call,v_call,d_call,cdr3_nt,cdr3_aa
many,TRBJ1-1,TRBV5-1,NA,TGCGCCAGCAGCTTGAGGGTTCCGGACTCCGTTTTACTGAACACTGAAGCTTTCTTT,CASSLRVPDSVLLNTEAFF
NA,TRBJ1-4,TRBV20-1,NA,TGCAGTGTGTGGGAGGGGGAACCCTATAAAAAACTGTTTTTT,CSVWEGEPYKKLFF
NA,TRBJ1-1,TRBV10-3,NA,TGTGCCACCACCGGGGGGATAGATACTGAAGCTTTCTTT,CATTGGIDTEAFF
NA,TRBJ2-1,TRBV5-1,TRBD2,TGCGCCAGCAGCTCCTGGGTAGCGGGGGTTACCTACAATGAGCAGTTCTTC,CASSSWVAGVTYNEQFF
NA,TRBJ1-2,TRBV10-3,NA,TGTGCCACGGGAACCAGGGACCCCAACTATGGCTACACCTTC,CATGTRDPNYGYTF
NA,TRBJ1-1,TRBV27,NA,TGTGCCAGCAGCTTCCAGGGGCCTATTAACACTGAAGCTTTCTTT,CASSFQGPINTEAFF
many,TRBJ1-1,TRBV6-5,NA,TGTGCCAGCACGGATGCACTAGGGGGAGGGAGCACTGAAGCTTTCTTT,CASTDALGGGSTEAFF
NA,TRBJ2-5,TRBV5-1,NA,TGCGCCAGCAGCTTGGCTTTCAGTGGGCGAGAGACCCAGTACTTC,CASSLAFSGRETQYF
many,TRBJ1-1,TRBV29-1,NA,TGCAGCGTTGAAGTCGCAGGGCTGAACACTGAAGCTTTCTTT,CSVEVAGLNTEAFF
NA,TRBJ1-2,TRBV25-1,TRBD1,TGTGCCAGCAGTGAACAGGGACAGGGTTATGGCTACACCTTC,CASSEQGQGYGYTF
NA,TRBJ1-2,TRBV7-6,NA,TGTGCCAGCAGCTTAGCGCCGGGGGATAACTATGGCTACACCTTC,CASSLAPGDNYGYTF